These 16 T cell receptor beta chains were sequenced from one sample in a study of blood T cell repertoires in COVID-19. Profiling relied on immunoSEQ multiplex PCR, and the TCRdb table lists in-frame clones only, not all of them. The repertoire includes roughly 100,000 clones, about 80% of them detected once, and 8.5% to 12% sits in the top ten. Specimen: peripheral blood. These receptors came from a man between 65 and 79 years old with acute or convalescent COVID-19.

This chain connects TRBV15 to TRBJ1-1; possible D gene TRBD1, 5 bases. Germline V CDR1 and CDR2: LNHNV, YYDKDF (reference sequence). The CDR3 length is 14 residues. The germline V and J ends were trimmed by 0 bases and 5 bases, with 10 bases remaining between them. CDR3 in DNA: TGTGCCACCAGCAGAGATGATGGGGGGACTGAAGCTTTCTTT. This codes for CATSRDDGGTEAFF.

This clone appeared once. The V gene is TRBV30, the J gene TRBJ1-6; 10 positions match TRBD1. The germline V gene has CDR1 GTSNPN and CDR2 SVGIG (reference sequence). This CDR3 is built from 15 residues. V shed 4 bases, J shed 9 bases, and the junction held 9 bases outside the gene matches. The CDR3 loop is CAWTNRDRGSSPLHF. In DNA, the CDR3 is TGTGCCTGGACCAACCGGGACAGGGGTAGTTCACCCCTCCACTTT.

Turning to this clone: At one boundary the junction diverges from the germline segment, which might be a read error. The V call is TRBV6-5, the J call TRBJ2-7, with 10 nucleotides matching TRBD2. The CDR3 is 14 residues long. Germline CDR1 reads MNHEY; CDR2 reads SVGAGI. CDR3 sequence reads: CASSYSRSSGGWWF. The CDR3 nucleotides read TGTGCCAGCAGTTACTCGAGGTCTAGCGGGGGTTGGTGGTTC.

This clone was seen just once. The chain joins TRBV7-9 to TRBJ2-1; 7 positions agree with TRBD2. This CDR3 is 14 amino acids long. The trim removed 1 base at V and 3 bases at J, leaving 0 bases unmatched. Germline V gene data show CDR1 as SEHNR and CDR2 as FQNEAQ (reference sequence). The CDR3 DNA is TGTGCCAGCAGCTTAGGCGGGAGCTACAATGAGCAGTTCTTC. Translation: CASSLGGSYNEQFF. The full variable domain, rest sourced from reference TRBV7-9 and TRBJ2-1, is DTGVSQNPRHKITKRGQNVTFRCDPISEHNRLYWYRQTLGQGPEFLTYFQNEAQLEKSRLLSDRFSAERPKGSFSTLEIQRTEQGDSAMYLCASSLGGSYNEQFFGPGTRLTVL.

CDR3 DNA sequence: TGTGCCAGCAGTGAAGCGCTTGGGGGGAGCTCTGGAAACACCATATATTTT. Translated, it gives CASSEALGGSSGNTIYF. This rearrangement joins TRBV2 to TRBJ1-3; D is perhaps TRBD1 (5 bases). Deletions cut 0 bases from V and 0 bases from J, with 12 bases between. CDR3 length equals 17 residues. The germline V gene has CDR1 SNHLY and CDR2 FYNNEI.

V usage is TRBV4-2 and J usage is TRBJ2-5; D is perhaps TRBD2 (6 bases). The germline V gene encodes CDR1 LGHNA and CDR2 YNFKEQ. The CDR3 length is 17 residues. Trimming stripped 0 bases from V and 4 bases from J, with 18 bases between. The CDR3 reads CASSQERGGPDRETQYF. The CDR3 DNA reads TGTGCCAGCAGCCAAGAAAGAGGAGGGCCGGATCGAGAGACCCAGTACTTC.

This chain connects TRBV6-2 or TRBV6-3 to TRBJ2-7, with 14 bases lining up with TRBD2. Germline V gives CDR1 MNHEY, CDR2 SVGEGT. Losses at the gene ends were 5 bases for V and 5 bases for J; bases not matched to a gene: 11. The CDR3 runs to 17 residues. CDR3 sequence (DNA): TGTGCCAGCAGTAAGCTCAGACTAGCGGGAGGGATCCACGAGCAGTACTTC. Protein: CASSKLRLAGGIHEQYF.

In DNA, the CDR3 is TGTGCCAGCAGCCAAGTTAACAGGGAAGGGACTGAAGCTTTCTTT. It translates to CASSQVNREGTEAFF. The chain joins TRBV14 to TRBJ1-1; D may be TRBD1 (6 bases). Germline V gene data show CDR1 as SGHDN and CDR2 as FVKESK. This CDR3 has 15 residues. Trimming took off 1 base at V and 5 bases at J, with 14 bases between the two ends.

This chain joins TRBV12-3 or TRBV12-4 and TRBJ2-7; D uncertain. CDR3 length equals 13 residues. V was pared by 1 base and J by 2 bases, with 6 bases between. The CDR3 DNA is TGTGCCAGCAGTTTAGTACAAGCCTACGAGCAGTACTTC. It specifies CASSLVQAYEQYF.

This clone was counted only a few times. The chain recombines TRBV19 with TRBJ1-2, with 9 bases aligning to TRBD1. The CDR3 length is 15 residues. CDR1 is LNHDA and CDR2 is SQIVND in the germline V gene (reference sequence). V was clipped by 3 bases and J by 8 bases; unmatched bases: 10. The CDR3: CASSILGQGLEGYTF. CDR3 bases: TGTGCCAGTAGTATTCTGGGACAGGGCCTGGAAGGCTACACCTTC.

This clone was recorded a few times. V gene TRBV10-3 combines with J gene TRBJ2-1, with D possibly being TRBD2 (6 bases). V was clipped by 7 bases and J by 10 bases, with 20 bases between them. CDR1 and CDR2 from the germline V gene are ENHRY and SYGVKD. The CDR3 contains 14 residues. DNA for the CDR3: TGTGCCATCATGGAGACTAGTAACGTTAGGGAGCAGTTCTTC. It is translated as CAIMETSNVREQFF.

As DNA, the CDR3 is TGTGCCAGCAGTCCCCCTGGGGGGAGGAACACAGATACGCAGTATTTT. Translation: CASSPPGGRNTDTQYF. The chain is built from TRBV28 and TRBJ2-3, with D possibly being TRBD2 (6 bases). Trimming left V 5 bases short and J 2 bases short, with 17 bases between. This CDR3 has 16 residues. Germline V gene sequence: CDR1 MDHEN, CDR2 SYDVKM.

The rearrangement links TRBV7-8 to TRBJ2-4, with 9 bases matching TRBD2. Germline V lookup: CDR1 SGHVS, CDR2 FQNEAQ. The CDR3 has 15 residues. V trimming: 5 bases; J trimming: 8 bases; junction bases outside the gene matches: 10. The CDR3 DNA follows: TGTGCCAGCAGCCGTAGCGGGGGTGATTACGACATTCAGTACTTC. As protein: CASSRSGGDYDIQYF.

The sample holds a few counts of this clone. The gene calls are TRBV6-5 and TRBJ1-5; perhaps TRBD1 as D (6 bases). The germline V gene encodes CDR1 MNHEY and CDR2 SVGAGI. V lost 8 bases and J lost 6, with 11 bases in between. CDR3 length: 12 amino acids. CDR3 sequence (DNA): TGTGCCAGCGGTCAGGGGTGTCAGCCCCAGCATTTT. Amino acid sequence: CASGQGCQPQHF.

The chain uses TRBV19 and TRBJ1-1, with D unclear. This CDR3 is 17 amino acids long. The germline V gene has CDR1 LNHDA and CDR2 SQIVND (reference sequence). The V end lost 5 bases, the J end lost 2 bases, and 21 bases lay between the germline ends. The CDR3 region is CASSHPRVSGFNTEAFF. In nucleotides, the CDR3 is TGTGCCAGTAGTCACCCAAGAGTCTCCGGTTTCAACACTGAAGCTTTCTTT.

The rearrangement joins TRBV30 to TRBJ1-5; D is possibly TRBD1 (5 bases). Germline CDR1 and CDR2: GTSNPN and SVGIG (reference sequence). Trimming cost V 1 base and J 4 bases, with 11 bases left between them. This CDR3 is 14 amino acids long. The CDR3 sequence: CAWSGPGWNQPQHF. The CDR3 bases are TGTGCCTGGAGTGGTCCAGGGTGGAATCAGCCCCAGCATTTT.